A single sample is the source of the 25 T cell receptor beta chains below, sequenced in a study of human T cells and chemical hapten exposure. Each CDR3 protein gets one entry after TCRdb re-called the RACE reads with MiXCR. The repertoire consists of over 300,000 distinct CDR3 sequences, with 4.5% to 6% occurring once and the leading ten covering about 2.5%. The time point: pre-sensitization, week 0. This sample's treatment: therapeutic diphenylcyclopropenone sensitization with weekly scalp DPC. Sequenced here: whole blood, sampled in connection with sensitization to the hapten diphenylcyclopropenone (DPC). Receptors originate from a woman aged 45 to 65 with alopecia areata. Some clones in this sample may be carry-over from other donors' samples.

The table lists this clonotype with a few counts. V usage is TRBV20-1 and J usage is TRBJ1-3, with no clear D. The V and J ends lost 2 bases and 2 bases respectively, with 10 bases between them. CDR3 length: 14 amino acids. The germline CDR1 and CDR2 sequences are DFQATT and SNEGSKA (reference sequence). The CDR3 reads CSARLTGTGNTIYF. The DNA of the CDR3 is TGCAGTGCTAGACTGACCGGTACTGGAAACACCATATATTTT.

The rearrangement uses TRBV5-1 and TRBJ2-7; D not certain. Per germline, CDR1 SGHRS and CDR2 YFSETQ. V dropped 0 bases and J dropped 11 bases, with 18 bases sitting between them. This CDR3 is built from 14 residues. CDR3 DNA sequence: TGCGCCAGCAGCTTGGATGAGCGTCCCGGTGTAAAGTACTTC. The encoded protein is CASSLDERPGVKYF.

This chain joins TRBV5-1 and TRBJ2-7; TRBD1 or TRBD2 may be the D gene (5 bases each). The CDR3 is 13 residues long. The ends were cut back, 5 bases at V and 1 base at J, with 10 bases in the middle. Germline CDR1 is SGHRS and CDR2 is YFSETQ. Written as DNA, the CDR3 is TGCGCCAGCAGAGACAGCGGATCCTACGAGCAGTACTTC. Translation gives CASRDSGSYEQYF.

This clonotype has more than one count but fewer than ten. The chain combines TRBV20-1 with TRBJ2-1; 10 bases are a match to TRBD2. The V gene's germline CDR1 is DFQATT and CDR2 SNEGSKA (reference sequence). CDR3 length equals 16 residues. Germline trimming cut 0 bases from V and 2 bases from J; bases unmatched to any gene: 4. The CDR3 bases are TGCAGTGCTAGAGATTCCGGACTAGCGGCCTACAATGAGCAGTTCTTC. It specifies CSARDSGLAAYNEQFF.

This clonotype was seen repeatedly, ten times or more. The chain carries TRBV29-1 and TRBJ2-1; the D is unclear. Germline assignment: CDR1 SQVTM and CDR2 ANQGSEA. The CDR3 is made up of 14 amino acids. V was cut by 1 base and J by 5 bases, with 12 bases left in between. In DNA form, the CDR3 reads TGCAGCGTTGAAGGGCAGGAGACCCACAATGAGCAGTTCTTC. Its protein is CSVEGQETHNEQFF.

This clonotype has at least ten counts. This sequence joins TRBV28 and TRBJ1-1; D call uncertain. V lost 5 bases and J 1 base, leaving 14 bases between the germline ends. Per the germline V gene, CDR1 is MDHEN and CDR2 is SYDVKM. The length of the CDR3 is 15 residues. For the CDR3, the DNA is TGTGCCAGCAGTATGGTGACAAACCGGAACACTGAAGCTTTCTTT. As protein: CASSMVTNRNTEAFF.

This chain connects TRBV27 to TRBJ1-3; D perhaps matches TRBD1 (5 bases). Germline CDR1 is MNHEY and CDR2 is SMNVEV (reference sequence). The CDR3 runs to 15 residues. The V end was cut by 5 bases, the J end by 0 bases, with 11 bases between. DNA for the CDR3: TGTGCCAGCAGTCTGACAGTGTCCTCTGGAAACACCATATATTTT. Amino acid sequence: CASSLTVSSGNTIYF.

In its sample, this clonotype was seen a few times. The J gene is TRBJ1-5, the V gene TRBV5-5; D unresolved. Trimming shortened V by 4 bases and J by 2 bases, and 16 bases separated the two germline ends. The CDR3 totals 16 residues. Germline values: CDR1 SGHKS, CDR2 YYEKEE (reference sequence). The chain's CDR3 is CASSLDGRFGNQPQHF. CDR3 DNA: TGTGCCAGCAGCCTCGACGGCCGATTTGGCAATCAGCCCCAGCATTTT.

The chain recombines TRBV12-3 or TRBV12-4 with TRBJ2-3, with D unclear. Between the trimmed V and J ends, which lost 4 bases and 0 bases, there was a span of 14 bases. The CDR3 length is 16 residues. The DNA for the CDR3 is TGTGCCAGCAGTTGGAAGACTTACACTAGCACAGATACGCAGTATTTT. Protein sequence: CASSWKTYTSTDTQYF.

This clonotype was seen repeatedly, ten times or more. This chain links TRBV4-3 with TRBJ1-1; D is unclear. The germline V and J ends were trimmed by 0 bases and 4 bases, with 9 bases remaining between them. Germline V lookup: CDR1 LGHNA, CDR2 YSLEER. The length of the CDR3 is 14 residues. CDR3 loop: CASSQETRGTEAFF. The CDR3 nucleotides read TGCGCCAGCAGCCAAGAAACGCGGGGCACTGAAGCTTTCTTT.

This clonotype has more than one count but fewer than ten. This sequence joins TRBV11-2 and TRBJ1-1; D is uncertain. The CDR3 extends over 12 amino acids. Germline-derived CDR1 and CDR2 are SGHAT and FQNNGV. V lost 7 bases, J lost 2 bases, and 8 bases lay in between. CDR3 coding DNA: TGTGCCAGCACAAGATATAACACTGAAGCTTTCTTT. This translates into CASTRYNTEAFF.

This clonotype was observed many times. The rearrangement joins TRBV4-3 to TRBJ2-5; 11 nucleotides match TRBD2. Germline lookup yields CDR1 LGHNA and CDR2 YSLEER. CDR3 length: 16 amino acids. With V trimmed by 2 bases and J by 2 bases, 4 bases remained unmatched. CDR3 in amino acids: CASSQQTSGIQETQYF. CDR3 coding DNA: TGCGCCAGCAGCCAACAGACTAGCGGGATTCAAGAGACCCAGTACTTC.

This clonotype occurred many times. This chain uses TRBV9 with TRBJ1-3, with TRBD1 as a possible D gene (5 bases). V lost 1 base and J 7 bases, leaving 9 bases between the germline ends. CDR1 SGDLS and CDR2 YYNGEE come from the germline V gene. The CDR3 is 13 amino acids. The DNA for the CDR3 is TGTGCCAGCAGCGTACCAGGGCGCAACACCATATATTTT. Its protein is CASSVPGRNTIYF.

This clonotype appeared many times. The chain has TRBV20-1 and TRBJ1-1; a possible D gene is TRBD1 (5 bases). CDR3 length: 13 amino acids. The germline V gene encodes CDR1 DFQATT and CDR2 SNEGSKA (reference sequence). The V gene lost 6 bases and the J gene lost 5 bases, with 16 bases spanning the gap. The CDR3 spells CSAETDMATEAFF. CDR3 nucleotides: TGCAGTGCCGAGACAGATATGGCAACTGAAGCTTTCTTT.

This clonotype was detected ten times or more. The chain employs TRBV2 and TRBJ2-4; D not resolved. V lost 8 bases and J lost 0, with 11 bases in between. Germline V lookup: CDR1 SNHLY, CDR2 FYNNEI. This CDR3 has 14 amino acids. CDR3 sequence (DNA): TGTGCCAGCTCTACTGACACAGCCAAAAACATTCAGTACTTC. It encodes CASSTDTAKNIQYF. The whole variable domain, remainder taken from reference TRBV2 and TRBJ2-4, is EPEVTQTPSHQVTQMGQEVILRCVPISNHLYFYWYRQILGQKVEFLVSFYNNEISEKSEIFDDQFSVERPDGSNFTLKIRSTKLEDSAMYFCASSTDTAKNIQYFGAGTRLSVL.

There are a few counts of this clonotype. The V gene is TRBV3-1, the J gene TRBJ2-7; D gene unclear. The CDR3 has 15 amino acids. The germline V gene has CDR1 LGHDT and CDR2 YNNKEL (reference sequence). Trimming left V 4 bases short and J 0 bases short, with 13 bases between. The CDR3, as DNA: TGTGCCAGCAGCCGCGGCCCCGGCGGCTCCTACGAGCAGTACTTC. Its protein product is CASSRGPGGSYEQYF.

The V and J genes are TRBV4-2 and TRBJ1-2, with TRBD1 as a possible D gene (6 bases). The V end was cut by 0 bases, the J end by 7 bases, with 24 bases between. Looked up from germline, CDR1 is LGHNA and CDR2 is YNFKEQ. The CDR3 is 18 amino acids. CDR3 in DNA: TGTGCCAGCAGCCAAGAGTATAGGGGGGCAAGGGGCTTAGGTGGCTACACCTTC. Encoded protein: CASSQEYRGARGLGGYTF.

This chain joins TRBV19 and TRBJ2-7; TRBD2 aligns across 10 bases. This CDR3 region has 19 residues. V lost 3 bases and J lost 0; bases outside the gene matches: 14. Germline V gene sequence: CDR1 LNHDA, CDR2 SQIVND (reference sequence). The DNA for the CDR3 is TGTGCCAGTAGTATCCCGACTAGCGGGCCTGAATCGTTCTCCTACGAGCAGTACTTC. This gives the protein CASSIPTSGPESFSYEQYF.

In its sample, this clonotype was seen many times. This rearrangement joins TRBV9 to TRBJ1-4; 10 bases fit TRBD1. V gave up 0 bases and J gave up 7 bases; unmatched junction bases: 3. This CDR3 contains 15 residues. Germline V gene sequence: CDR1 SGDLS, CDR2 YYNGEE. Here the CDR3 reads CASSVGGTGAEKLFF. CDR3 DNA sequence: TGTGCCAGCAGCGTAGGAGGGACAGGGGCTGAAAAACTGTTTTTT.

This clonotype has only a few counts. This chain joins TRBV5-4 and TRBJ1-1, with TRBD1 matching 7 bases. The germline V gene has CDR1 SGHNT and CDR2 YYREEE (reference sequence). This CDR3 has 16 amino acids. Trimming cost V 4 bases and J 4 bases; bases outside gene matches: 13. CDR3 bases: TGTGCCAGCAGCGTGGGACAGCCCCGTCCTGGCACTGAAGCTTTCTTT. Its translation: CASSVGQPRPGTEAFF. Complete variable domain (other parts from reference TRBV5-4 and TRBJ1-1): ETGVTQSPTHLIKTRGQQVTLRCSSQSGHNTVSWYQQALGQGPQFIFQYYREEENGRGNFPPRFSGLQFPNYSSELNVNALELDDSALYLCASSVGQPRPGTEAFFGQGTRLTVV.

V usage is TRBV27 and J usage is TRBJ1-2; D perhaps matches TRBD1 (5 bases). The CDR3 totals 15 residues. Germline V gives CDR1 MNHEY, CDR2 SMNVEV (reference sequence). Trimming took 6 bases from V and 6 from J, leaving 20 bases between them. The CDR3 DNA is TGTGCCAGCAGGAACAGTCCGGGACCGACTAATGGCTACACCTTC. Protein sequence: CASRNSPGPTNGYTF.

This clonotype appeared a few times. The J gene is TRBJ2-1, the V gene TRBV5-4; the match to TRBD2 covers 11 bases. Germline V gene data show CDR1 as SGHNT and CDR2 as YYREEE (reference sequence). The trim removed 2 bases at V and 7 bases at J, leaving 8 bases unmatched. The CDR3 spans 16 residues. Here the CDR3 DNA reads TGTGCCAGCAGCTTTAGGACTAGCGGGCCCGTAAATGAGCAGTTCTTC. Translation: CASSFRTSGPVNEQFF.

This chain links TRBV10-2 with TRBJ1-5; perhaps TRBD1 as D (6 bases). The CDR3 extends over 16 amino acids. The germline V and J ends were trimmed by 2 bases and 2 bases, with 13 bases remaining between them. Germline CDR1 is WSHSY and CDR2 is SAAADI. DNA for the CDR3: TGCGCCAGCAGTGAGAAGGGGGGGTCTCGCAATCAGCCCCAGCATTTT. Translated: CASSEKGGSRNQPQHF.

This chain joins TRBV19 and TRBJ2-1, with TRBD2 as a possible D gene (7 bases). This CDR3 contains 12 residues. Looked up from germline, CDR1 is LNHDA and CDR2 is SQIVND (reference sequence). Trimming removed 5 bases at V and 13 bases at J, with 15 bases between. CDR3: CASSPRGGAQFF. The DNA for the CDR3 is TGTGCCAGTAGTCCTCGAGGGGGGGCCCAGTTCTTC.

The CDR3 here is CANPQGEDGYTF. The CDR3 DNA sequence: TGTGCCAACCCACAGGGAGAGGATGGCTACACCTTC. V usage is TRBV30 and J usage is TRBJ1-2, with D possibly being TRBD1 (6 bases). Germline V CDR1 and CDR2: GTSNPN, SVGIG (reference sequence). V lost 8 bases and J 6 bases, leaving 16 bases between the germline ends. The CDR3 is made up of 12 amino acids.